The T cell receptor beta chain described here comes from a study of memory CD4+ T cells and cytomegalovirus serostatus. Overall study context: Donors were healthy Belgian adults, under 10 CMV seropositive and roughly 25 seronegative. Regarding the study as a whole: Median bootstrapped AUC for CMV status was about 0.94 originally, about 0.9 US-trained. Each of approximately 69 CMV-associated TCRbeta sequences occurred in one to five individuals.

Sequenced by immunoSEQ multiplex PCR; TCRdb stores in-frame clones only, minus some. Of approximately 30,000 clones in the sample, approximately 76% were seen once. Note on this clone: Its specificity is unknown.

The sort gate was single viable CD3+CD4+CD8-CD45RO+ cells for memory CD4+ T cells. Positive selection with CD4 microbeads enriched total CD4+ T cells. The sample comprised memory CD4+ T cells from blood. The sequence was obtained from an adult in good health and CMV-seronegative. Some clones in this sample may be carry-over from other donors' samples.

DNA for the CDR3: TGTGCCAGTAGTATCGCCGGCGGATTGGATTCACCCCTCCACTTT. Its translation is CASSIAGGLDSPLHF. The rearrangement joins TRBV19 to TRBJ1-6; D is ambiguous. CDR1 LNHDA and CDR2 SQIVND come from the germline V gene (reference sequence). The V end lost 3 bases, the J end lost 8 bases, and 14 bases lay between the germline ends. This CDR3 spans 15 amino acids.